Only one count was recorded for the clone carrying this TCR beta chain. Its matching antigen is unknown. The data belong to a study of shared clonotypes between healthy human individuals. Across the study: Serving as donors were two women and a few men, whose ages spanned 18 to 49. Study-level points and caveats: When compared with the clonotypes that were shared by all four sorted-subset donors, the non-shared clonotypes turned out to have lower generation probabilities.

Assay used: immunoSEQ multiplex PCR; TCRdb lists only in-frame clones, some missing. Here the sample spans 2 million or so clones, roughly 94% being singletons. CD45RO-negative, CCR7-selected cells formed the naive CD8 fraction, which excluded terminally differentiated effector memory CD45RA+ cells. CDR1 is SGHNT, CDR2 YYREEE, per germline (reference sequence). This CDR3 spans 17 amino acids. J lost 4 bases, V lost 3 bases, and 9 bases had no gene match. J is TRBJ2-1 and V is TRBV5-4; 11 bases are shared with TRBD2. The TCR originated in a man aged 18 to 29 in good health. The source material was naive CD8+ T cells sorted from blood. The CDR3 sequence is CASSWTTSGRVYNEQFF. The CDR3 region has the DNA TGTGCCAGCAGCTGGACAACTAGCGGGAGAGTATACAATGAGCAGTTCTTC.